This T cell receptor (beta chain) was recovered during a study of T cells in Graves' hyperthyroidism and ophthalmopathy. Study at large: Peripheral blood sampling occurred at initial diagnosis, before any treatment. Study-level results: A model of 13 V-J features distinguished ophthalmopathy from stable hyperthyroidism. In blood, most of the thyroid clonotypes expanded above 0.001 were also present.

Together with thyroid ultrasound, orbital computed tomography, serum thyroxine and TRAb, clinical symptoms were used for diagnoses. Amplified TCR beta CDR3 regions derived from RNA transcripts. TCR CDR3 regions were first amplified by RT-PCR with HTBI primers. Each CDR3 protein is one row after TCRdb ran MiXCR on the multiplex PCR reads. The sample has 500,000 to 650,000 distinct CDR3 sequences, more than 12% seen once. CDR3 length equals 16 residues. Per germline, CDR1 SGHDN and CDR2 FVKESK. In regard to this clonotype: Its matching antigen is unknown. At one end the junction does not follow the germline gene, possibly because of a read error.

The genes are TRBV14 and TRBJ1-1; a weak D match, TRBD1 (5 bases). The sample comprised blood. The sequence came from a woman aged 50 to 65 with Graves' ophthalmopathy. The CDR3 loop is CASGQGAGLMNTEAFF. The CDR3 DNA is TGTGCCAGCGGCCAAGGGGCAGGGCTCATGAACACTGAAGCTTTCTTT.